This entry lists 16 T cell receptor beta chains sequenced from one sample in a study of blood T cell repertoires in COVID-19. Assay: immunoSEQ multiplex PCR; the TCRdb copy retains only in-frame clones and omits some. The sample lists 200,000 to 250,000 clones, about nine tenths occurring once. Sequences were obtained from peripheral blood. These receptors all stem from a man aged 50 to 60 with acute or convalescent COVID-19.

The chain couples TRBV30 to TRBJ1-4, with 7 nucleotides matching TRBD1. Germline trimming cut 2 bases from V and 2 bases from J; bases unmatched to any gene: 5. The length of the CDR3 is 15 residues. The germline CDR1 and CDR2 sequences are GTSNPN and SVGIG (reference sequence). CDR3 loop: CAWSLGTATNEKLFF. The CDR3 nucleotides are TGTGCCTGGAGTTTAGGGACAGCGACTAATGAAAAACTGTTTTTT.

This clone was observed once. This chain uses TRBV10-2 with TRBJ1-2; possibly TRBD1 for D (6 bases). The CDR3 totals 14 residues. Per germline, CDR1 WSHSY and CDR2 SAAADI. V lost 5 bases to trimming and J lost 0 bases, with 10 bases between them. CDR3 amino acids: CASSTGQSNYGYTF. The CDR3, as DNA: TGCGCCAGCAGTACCGGACAGTCTAACTATGGCTACACCTTC.

This clone was seen more than once but under ten times. The chain joins TRBV7-7 to TRBJ2-5; possibly TRBD1 for D (5 bases). Germline loops: CDR1 SSHAT, CDR2 FNYEAQ (reference sequence). Trimming stripped 5 bases from V and 2 bases from J, with 9 bases between. The CDR3 totals 13 residues. The CDR3 bases are TGTGCCAGCAGCCCCGACAGACAAGAGACCCAGTACTTC. Amino acids: CASSPDRQETQYF.

This clone was counted a single time. Here the CDR3 DNA reads TGTGCCATCAGTGAAGGCTCAGGGAACTATGGCTACACCTTC. It is translated as CAISEGSGNYGYTF. The J gene is TRBJ1-2, the V gene TRBV10-3, with TRBD1 as a possible D gene (5 bases). V dropped 3 bases and J dropped 2 bases, with 10 bases sitting between them. The CDR3 covers 14 residues. Germline V CDR1 and CDR2: ENHRY, SYGVKD.

The V call is TRBV5-1, the J call TRBJ1-4; 8 bases align to TRBD1. The CDR3 loop spans 15 amino acids. Germline CDR1 reads SGHRS; CDR2 reads YFSETQ. V was pared by 3 bases and J by 3 bases, with 4 bases of the junction left unmatched. CDR3 nucleotide sequence: TGCGCCAGCAGCTCTCAGGGGGCGCCTAATGAAAAACTGTTTTTT. This translates into CASSSQGAPNEKLFF.

The V gene is TRBV7-9, the J gene TRBJ1-1; D gene ambiguous. Between the trimmed V and J ends, which lost 6 bases and 0 bases, there was a span of 14 bases. Germline lookup yields CDR1 SEHNR and CDR2 FQNEAQ (reference sequence). This CDR3 is built from 15 residues. DNA for the CDR3: TGTGCCAGCAGGGACGGGGAAACCATGAACACTGAAGCTTTCTTT. This codes for CASRDGETMNTEAFF.

The V call is TRBV6-1, the J call TRBJ2-2; TRBD2 might be the D (5 bases). The CDR3 contains 15 residues. Germline CDR1 and CDR2: MNHNS and SASEGT. The ends were cut back, 1 base at V and 5 bases at J, with 11 bases in the middle. The CDR3 coding sequence is TGTGCCAGCAGTGAAGGCGCCAGGACTACCGGGGAGCTGTTTTTT. Protein product: CASSEGARTTGELFF.

This clone was seen only a few times. This sequence joins TRBV5-6 and TRBJ1-2; 10 bases align to TRBD1. This CDR3 has 16 residues. Germline V gene sequence: CDR1 SGHDT, CDR2 YYEEEE. The V gene end was trimmed by 4 bases and the J gene end by 5 bases; junction bases not matched to a gene: 11. The CDR3, as DNA: TGTGCCAGCAGCCTTGAAGGGACAGGGGCCCCATATGGCTACACCTTC. Its protein is CASSLEGTGAPYGYTF. The full variable domain, in which reference TRBV5-6 and TRBJ1-2 provide the parts outside the CDR3, is DAGVTQSPTHLIKTRGQQVTLRCSPKSGHDTVSWYQQALGQGPQFIFQYYEEEERQRGNFPDRFSGHQFPNYSSELNVNALLLGDSALYLCASSLEGTGAPYGYTFGSGTRLTVV.

V and J are TRBV7-8 and TRBJ2-1; 7 bases agree with TRBD1. CDR3 length: 17 amino acids. After removal of 4 bases from V and 0 bases from J, the junction contained 9 bases not matched to a gene. Germline CDR1 reads SGHVS; CDR2 reads FQNEAQ. The CDR3 DNA sequence: TGTGCCAGCAGCTCCCGGACAGGCCAAAGCTCCTACAATGAGCAGTTCTTC. It yields the protein CASSSRTGQSSYNEQFF. Looking up the rest from reference TRBV7-8 and TRBJ2-1 gives the full variable domain: GAGVSQSPRYKVAKRGQDVALRCDPISGHVSLFWYQQALGQGPEFLTYFQNEAQLDKSGLPSDRFFAERPEGSVSTLKIQRTQQEDSAVYLCASSSRTGQSSYNEQFFGPGTRLTVL.

V gene TRBV30 combines with J gene TRBJ1-6; possible D gene TRBD1, 6 bases. V was trimmed by 3 bases and J by 9 bases, leaving 18 bases between them. The CDR3 totals 15 residues. Germline loops: CDR1 GTSNPN, CDR2 SVGIG (reference sequence). This CDR3 reads CAWSGTGTRVSPLHF. The CDR3 nucleotides read TGTGCCTGGAGCGGAACCGGGACACGGGTTTCACCCCTCCACTTT.

The chain has TRBV3-1 (or the pseudogene TRBV3-2) and TRBJ1-1; tentative D call: TRBD1 (5 bases). V was cut by 1 base and J by 5 bases, with 8 bases left in between. This CDR3 comprises 13 residues. CDR1 is LGHDT, CDR2 YNNKEL, per germline (reference sequence). DNA of the CDR3: TGTGCCAGCAGCCAAGTCGGGGGTACTGAAGCTTTCTTT. It translates to CASSQVGGTEAFF.

This chain joins TRBV11-2 and TRBJ2-5; D might be TRBD1 (7 bases). The CDR3 has 15 amino acids. Trimming took off 1 base at V and 5 bases at J, with 14 bases between the two ends. Germline CDR1 SGHAT, CDR2 FQNNGV. This CDR3 is CASSLVPGGGETQYF. DNA of the CDR3: TGTGCCAGCAGCTTAGTTCCAGGGGGAGGCGAGACCCAGTACTTC.

CDR3 sequence (DNA): TGTGCCAGTAGTATAGTGGTCAGAGCGAATTCACCCCTCCACTTT. It codes for CASSIVVRANSPLHF. This chain connects TRBV19 to TRBJ1-6; D gene ambiguous. V lost 1 base, J lost 7 bases, and 11 bases lay in between. Germline CDR1 reads LNHDA; CDR2 reads SQIVND (reference sequence). This CDR3 has 15 residues.

In its sample, this clone was seen a few times. The V and J genes are TRBV7-2 and TRBJ2-7; TRBD1 matches 7 bases. The germline V gene has CDR1 SGHTA and CDR2 FQGNSA. Trimming at V came to 5 bases and at J to 2 bases, leaving 9 bases not matched to a gene. CDR3 length: 15 residues. The CDR3 here is CASSQMWQGAYEQYF. CDR3 nucleotide sequence: TGTGCCAGCAGCCAGATGTGGCAGGGGGCCTACGAGCAGTACTTC.

This chain joins TRBV5-1 and TRBJ1-4; TRBD1 agrees at 7 bases. V gave up 1 base and J gave up 5 bases; unmatched junction bases: 5. Germline lookup yields CDR1 SGHRS and CDR2 YFSETQ. The CDR3 sequence is 15 residues long. CDR3 bases: TGCGCCAGCAGCTTGTGGACAGGTGGAAATGAAAAACTGTTTTTT. This encodes CASSLWTGGNEKLFF.

The CDR3 nucleotides are TGTGCCAGCAGTTCCCTGGGGGGACGCATGAACACTGAAGCTTTCTTT. Protein: CASSSLGGRMNTEAFF. The chain carries TRBV6-5 and TRBJ1-1; possibly TRBD1 for D (5 bases). Trimming removed 4 bases at V and 0 bases at J, with 15 bases between. The germline V gene has CDR1 MNHEY and CDR2 SVGAGI. The CDR3 is made up of 16 amino acids.